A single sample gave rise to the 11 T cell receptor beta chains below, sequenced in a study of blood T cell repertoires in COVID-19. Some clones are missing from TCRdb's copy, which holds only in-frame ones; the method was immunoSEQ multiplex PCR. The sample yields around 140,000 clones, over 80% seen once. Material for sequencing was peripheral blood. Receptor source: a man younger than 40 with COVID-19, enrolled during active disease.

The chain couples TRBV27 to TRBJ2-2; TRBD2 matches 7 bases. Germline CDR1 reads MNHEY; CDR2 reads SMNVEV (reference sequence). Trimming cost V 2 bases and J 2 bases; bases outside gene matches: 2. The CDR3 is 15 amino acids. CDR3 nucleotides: TGTGCCAGCAGTTTACAGGGACTAAACACCGGGGAGCTGTTTTTT. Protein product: CASSLQGLNTGELFF.

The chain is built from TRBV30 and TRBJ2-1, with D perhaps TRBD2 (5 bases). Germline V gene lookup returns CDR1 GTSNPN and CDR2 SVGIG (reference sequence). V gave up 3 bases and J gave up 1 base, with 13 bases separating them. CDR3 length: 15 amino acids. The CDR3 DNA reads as TGTGCCTGGAGCGCCGTAGCGATGTCCTACAATGAGCAGTTCTTC. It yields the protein CAWSAVAMSYNEQFF.

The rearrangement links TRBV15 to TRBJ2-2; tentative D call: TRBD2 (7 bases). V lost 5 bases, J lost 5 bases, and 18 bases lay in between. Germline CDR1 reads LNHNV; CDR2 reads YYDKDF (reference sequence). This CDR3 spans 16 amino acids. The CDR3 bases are TGTGCCACCAGCGGGGGAGGGACATGGGGGACCGGGGAGCTGTTTTTT. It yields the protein CATSGGGTWGTGELFF.

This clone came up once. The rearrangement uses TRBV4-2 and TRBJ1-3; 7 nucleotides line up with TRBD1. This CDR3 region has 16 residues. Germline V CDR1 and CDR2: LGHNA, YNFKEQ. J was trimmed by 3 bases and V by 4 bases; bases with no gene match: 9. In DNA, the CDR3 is TGTGCCAGCAGCCTTCAGACAGGGAAATATGGAAACACCATATATTTT. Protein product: CASSLQTGKYGNTIYF.

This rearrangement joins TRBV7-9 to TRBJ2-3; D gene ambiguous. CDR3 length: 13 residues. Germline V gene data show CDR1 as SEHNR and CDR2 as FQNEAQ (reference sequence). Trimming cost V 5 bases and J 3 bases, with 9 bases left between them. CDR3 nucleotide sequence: TGTGCCAGCAGCCGAGCCCTTACAGATACGCAGTATTTT. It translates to CASSRALTDTQYF.

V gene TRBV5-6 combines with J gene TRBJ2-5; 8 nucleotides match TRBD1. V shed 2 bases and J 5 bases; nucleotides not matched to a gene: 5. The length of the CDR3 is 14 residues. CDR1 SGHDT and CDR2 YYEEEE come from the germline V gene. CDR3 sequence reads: CASSFGQGSETQYF. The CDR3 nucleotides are TGTGCCAGCAGCTTCGGACAGGGAAGCGAGACCCAGTACTTC.

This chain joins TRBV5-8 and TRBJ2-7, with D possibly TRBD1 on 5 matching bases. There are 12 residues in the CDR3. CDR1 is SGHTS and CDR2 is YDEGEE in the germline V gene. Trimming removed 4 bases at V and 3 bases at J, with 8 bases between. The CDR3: CASSLTDYEQYF. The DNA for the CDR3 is TGTGCCAGCAGCCTGACAGACTACGAGCAGTACTTC.

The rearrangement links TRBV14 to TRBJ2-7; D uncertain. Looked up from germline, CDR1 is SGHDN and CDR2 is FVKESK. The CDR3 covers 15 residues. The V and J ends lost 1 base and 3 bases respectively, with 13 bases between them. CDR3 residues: CASSQGLQTYYEQYF. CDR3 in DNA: TGTGCCAGCAGCCAAGGCTTACAGACCTACTACGAGCAGTACTTC.

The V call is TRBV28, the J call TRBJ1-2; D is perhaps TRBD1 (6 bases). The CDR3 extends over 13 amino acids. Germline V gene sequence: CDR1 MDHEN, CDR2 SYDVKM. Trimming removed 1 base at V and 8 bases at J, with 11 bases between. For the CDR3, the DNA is TGTGCCAGCAGTTTATCGGGGGGCCGAGGCTACACCTTC. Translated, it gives CASSLSGGRGYTF.

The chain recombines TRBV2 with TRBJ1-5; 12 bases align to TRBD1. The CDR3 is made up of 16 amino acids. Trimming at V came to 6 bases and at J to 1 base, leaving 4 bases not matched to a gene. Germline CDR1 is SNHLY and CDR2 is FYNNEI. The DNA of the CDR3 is TGTGCCAGCAGCCGGGACAGGGGGCGAAGCAATCAGCCCCAGCATTTT. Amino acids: CASSRDRGRSNQPQHF.

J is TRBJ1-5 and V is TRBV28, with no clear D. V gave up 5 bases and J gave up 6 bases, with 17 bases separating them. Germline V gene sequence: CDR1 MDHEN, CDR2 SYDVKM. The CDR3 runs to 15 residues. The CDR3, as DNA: TGTGCCAGCAGTCAACCCCTGAGTTCTGGTCAGCCCCAGCATTTT. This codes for CASSQPLSSGQPQHF. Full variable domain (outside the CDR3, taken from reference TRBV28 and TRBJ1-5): DVKVTQSSRYLVKRTGEKVFLECVQDMDHENMFWYRQDPGLGLRLIYFSYDVKMKEKGDIPEGYSVSREKKERFSLILESASTNQTSMYLCASSQPLSSGQPQHFGDGTRLSIL.